These T cell receptor beta chains were read from a single sample in a study of blood T cell repertoires in COVID-19. Profiling relied on immunoSEQ multiplex PCR, and the TCRdb table lists in-frame clones only, not all of them. The table includes some 250,000 clones, around 88% detected once. Sequencing input: peripheral blood. The receptors stem from a woman in her twenties or thirties who had recovered from COVID-19. Each CDR3 is given with its conserved first and last residue. The D gene is left open where the match is weak. For some rows the clone size is stated as once, few or many, or as a class when expanded; others skip it.

V gene	clone size	J gene	D gene	CDR3 DNA	CDR3 protein
TRBV7-3	NA	TRBJ1-1	NA	TGTGCCAGCAGCCGGGGTGGTGGGGACACTGAAGCTTTCTTT	CASSRGGGDTEAFF
TRBV23-1	NA	TRBJ2-3	NA	TGCGCCAGCAGTCAATGCGGCGAGGAGGATACGCAGTATTTT	CASSQCGEEDTQYF
TRBV30	NA	TRBJ1-2	TRBD1	TGTGCCTGGAGTGTCCCTCCTCCCCTTCTTACCGGGACAGGGGAGAATGGCTACACCTTC	CAWSVPPPLLTGTGENGYTF
TRBV5-5	NA	TRBJ2-5	TRBD1	TGTGCCAGCAGCTCGGGACAGGGTACCTTCCAAGAGACCCAGTACTTC	CASSSGQGTFQETQYF
TRBV10-1	NA	TRBJ2-3	TRBD2	TGCGCCAGCAGTGTCCTTAGCGGGGGGGGCACAGATACGCAGTATTTT	CASSVLSGGGTDTQYF
TRBV5-1	NA	TRBJ2-5	NA	TGCGCCAGCAGCTTAGCGCCCCAAGAGACCCAGTACTTC	CASSLAPQETQYF
TRBV7-9	NA	TRBJ2-3	NA	TGTGCCAGCAGCTCACGCCAGGGGAGCACAGATACGCAGTATTTT	CASSSRQGSTDTQYF
TRBV18	NA	TRBJ2-5	NA	TGTGCCAGCTCACCACCTTCCGCGGAGACCCAGTACTTC	CASSPPSAETQYF
TRBV6-5	NA	TRBJ2-4	NA	TGTGCCAGCACCCCGGCAGTAGGAGGCGAAAACATTCAGTACTTC	CASTPAVGGENIQYF
TRBV6-2/TRBV6-3	once	TRBJ1-1	NA	TGTGCCAGCAGTTACTCGACAGGTATGAACACTGAAGCTTTCTTT	CASSYSTGMNTEAFF
TRBV7-2	NA	TRBJ2-3	TRBD2	TGTGCGGTTAGCGGGATTAGCACAGATACGCAGTATTTT	CAVSGISTDTQYF
TRBV5-4	once	TRBJ2-7	TRBD1	TGTGCCAGCAGCGTCGGGGGACAGGTTTCTTACGAGCAGTACTTC	CASSVGGQVSYEQYF
TRBV24-1	NA	TRBJ2-3	TRBD2	TGTGCCACCAGTGACACTAGCGGGAGCGATACGCAGTATTTT	CATSDTSGSDTQYF
TRBV9	NA	TRBJ1-6	NA	TGTGCCAGCAGCGTCCACTCGGGGGGACGTAATTCACCCCTCCACTTT	CASSVHSGGRNSPLHF
TRBV10-2	NA	TRBJ2-7	NA	TGCGCCAGCAGGGAAGACGGGACCTACGAGCAGTACTTC	CASREDGTYEQYF
TRBV5-6	NA	TRBJ1-1	TRBD1	TGTGCCAGCAGCAGCCGGGACAGGGCGAACACTGAAGCTTTCTTT	CASSSRDRANTEAFF
TRBV15	NA	TRBJ1-3	NA	TGTGCCACCAGCAGAGTCGCGGGAGGGGGAAGGGGGAACACCATATATTTT	CATSRVAGGGRGNTIYF
TRBV7-9	NA	TRBJ1-2	NA	TGTGCCAGCAGCTTAGTCGGGGGGGAGGACTATGGCTACACCTTC	CASSLVGGEDYGYTF
TRBV7-8	once	TRBJ2-7	NA	TGTGCCAGCAGCCAGGACAGCTCCTACGAGCAGTACTTC	CASSQDSSYEQYF
TRBV6-8	NA	TRBJ2-3	NA	TGTGCACTCGAGGAACCTAGCACAGATACGCAGTATTTT	CALEEPSTDTQYF
TRBV29-1	few	TRBJ1-1	NA	TGCAGCGTTGCGGGGGGCTGGGGAATGAACACTGAAGCTTTCTTT	CSVAGGWGMNTEAFF
TRBV9	NA	TRBJ1-1	NA	TGTGCCAGCAGCGTAACAGTGAACACTGAAGCTTTCTTT	CASSVTVNTEAFF
TRBV10-3	NA	TRBJ1-2	NA	TGTGCCATCAAACTTACCCTGACAACTAACTATGGCTACACCTTC	CAIKLTLTTNYGYTF
TRBV5-1	NA	TRBJ2-6	NA	TGCGCCAGCAGCCCTGACAGAGGCTCTGGGGCCAACGTCCTGACTTTC	CASSPDRGSGANVLTF
TRBV2	NA	TRBJ1-5	TRBD1	TGTGCCAGCAAGGCCCGGACAGGAGGAAATCAGCCCCAGCATTTT	CASKARTGGNQPQHF
TRBV19	NA	TRBJ2-5	TRBD2	TGTGCCAGTAGTTTCCCTAGCGGGGCACAAGAGACCCAGTACTTC	CASSFPSGAQETQYF
TRBV13	NA	TRBJ1-2	NA	TGTGCCAGCAGCTTAGGGAGCGGGGGTGATGGCTACACCTTC	CASSLGSGGDGYTF
TRBV6-4	many	TRBJ2-2	TRBD2	TGTGCCAGCAGCGAACAAGCGGGGGGGACCGGGGAGCTGTTTTTT	CASSEQAGGTGELFF
TRBV7-6	NA	TRBJ2-2	NA	TGTGCCAGCAGCCAAATTACCGGGGAGCTGTTTTTT	CASSQITGELFF
TRBV25-1	NA	TRBJ2-7	NA	TGTGCCAGCAGTGAACCAGGGGGGAGGTCCTACGAGCAGTACTTC	CASSEPGGRSYEQYF
TRBV3-1/TRBV3-2	NA	TRBJ1-6	TRBD1	TGTGCCAGCAGACTAGGACAGGGAAGTAATTCACCCCTCCACTTT	CASRLGQGSNSPLHF
TRBV5-1	NA	TRBJ2-1	TRBD2	TGCGCCAGCAGCTTGTCTCTAGCGGGGGTGTTCTACAATGAGCAGTTCTTC	CASSLSLAGVFYNEQFF
TRBV2	NA	TRBJ1-6	NA	TGTGCCAGCAGTGAACAGGGGCCATCCAATTCACCCCTCCACTTT	CASSEQGPSNSPLHF
TRBV7-8	NA	TRBJ2-7	NA	TGTGCCAGCAGCTTAGGGCAGTACTACGAGCAGTACTTC	CASSLGQYYEQYF
TRBV5-4	NA	TRBJ2-7	TRBD1	TGTGCCAGCAGCACGGGACAGTCCTACGAGCAGTACTTC	CASSTGQSYEQYF
TRBV11-2	NA	TRBJ2-7	TRBD1	TGTGCCAGCAGCTATACGGCGGGACAGGTTCTTCCGAGCTCCTACGAGCAGTACTTC	CASSYTAGQVLPSSYEQYF
TRBV2	NA	TRBJ1-5	NA	TGTGCCAGCAGTGAGTCAGGATCCCTACAGCCCCAGCATTTT	CASSESGSLQPQHF
TRBV6-1	NA	TRBJ1-4	TRBD1	TGTGCCAGCAGACCCCGGACAGGGGTGGGTGAAAAACTGTTTTTT	CASRPRTGVGEKLFF
TRBV7-9	NA	TRBJ1-5	TRBD1	TGTGCCAGCAGCCAGGACAGGGGCCTCTCCACGCCCCAGCATTTT	CASSQDRGLSTPQHF
TRBV6-4	NA	TRBJ2-1	TRBD2	TGTGCCAGCAGTGAAAGGGCGGGGGGGAACAATGAGCAGTTCTTC	CASSERAGGNNEQFF
TRBV11-3	NA	TRBJ2-1	TRBD2	TGTGCCAGCAGCTTAGGGGGACTAGCGCTTTACAATGAGCAGTTCTTC	CASSLGGLALYNEQFF
TRBV10-1	NA	TRBJ2-1	NA	TGCGCCAGCATTTGGAGATCGAGCTCCTACAATGAGCAGTTCTTC	CASIWRSSSYNEQFF
TRBV12-3/TRBV12-4	NA	TRBJ1-1	NA	TGTGCCAGCAGTTTTCTTGTCAGTGAAGCTTTCTTT	CASSFLVSEAFF
TRBV3-1/TRBV3-2	NA	TRBJ2-2	TRBD2	TGTGCCAGCAGCCAAAGGCGGGGGGGCACCGGGGAGCTGTTTTTT	CASSQRRGGTGELFF
TRBV7-8	NA	TRBJ1-2	NA	TGTGCCAGCAGCTTCCCGGGGGGGGGCGTCCATGGCTACACCTTC	CASSFPGGGVHGYTF
TRBV19	NA	TRBJ1-1	TRBD1	TGTGCCAGTAGCGGAGACAGGGCCACTGAAGCTTTCTTT	CASSGDRATEAFF
TRBV29-1	NA	TRBJ1-1	NA	TGCAGCGTTGGTACGGAGGGTTTAACAACTGAAGCTTTCTTT	CSVGTEGLTTEAFF
TRBV6-5	NA	TRBJ2-3	NA	TGTGCCAGCAGCTACGGGAGCCTCCGGGTGGATACGCAGTATTTT	CASSYGSLRVDTQYF
TRBV7-2	NA	TRBJ1-1	NA	TGTGCCAGCAGCTGGAATAGCGGGGTAAAGGCTTTCTTT	CASSWNSGVKAFF
TRBV19	once	TRBJ2-7	TRBD2	TGTGCCAGTAGTATGGCAGGGGACAGCGGGGGGCTCTACGAGCAGTACTTC	CASSMAGDSGGLYEQYF
TRBV7-9	NA	TRBJ2-5	TRBD2	TGTGCCAGCAGCTTAGAAGGGCTAGCGGGGGGTGAAGAGACCCAGTACTTC	CASSLEGLAGGEETQYF
TRBV7-9	NA	TRBJ1-6	TRBD1	TGTGCCAGCAGCTTGGTGCACGGGACAGCGCACAATTCACCCCTCCACTTT	CASSLVHGTAHNSPLHF
TRBV19	NA	TRBJ2-1	TRBD2	TGTGCCAGTAGTCCTTCGACTAGCGGGGGACTGGATGAGCAGTTCTTC	CASSPSTSGGLDEQFF
TRBV7-8	NA	TRBJ2-3	NA	TGTGCCAGCAGCTCAGAAAGAATTAGCACAGATACGCAGTATTTT	CASSSERISTDTQYF
TRBV7-6	NA	TRBJ2-1	TRBD2	TGTGCCAGCAGCTTCGGGACTAGCGGTGGTGAGCAGTTCTTC	CASSFGTSGGEQFF